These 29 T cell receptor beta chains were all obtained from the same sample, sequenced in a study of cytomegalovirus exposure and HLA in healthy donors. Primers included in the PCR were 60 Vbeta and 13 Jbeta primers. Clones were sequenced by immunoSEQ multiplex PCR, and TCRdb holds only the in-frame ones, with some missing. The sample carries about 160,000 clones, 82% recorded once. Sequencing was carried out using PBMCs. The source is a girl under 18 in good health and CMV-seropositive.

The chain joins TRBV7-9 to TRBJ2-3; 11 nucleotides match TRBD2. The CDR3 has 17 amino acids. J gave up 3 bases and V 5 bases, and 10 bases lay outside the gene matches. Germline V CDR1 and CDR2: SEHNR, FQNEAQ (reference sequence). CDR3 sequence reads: CASSQGGTSGITDTQYF. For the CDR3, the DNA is TGTGCCAGCAGCCAAGGTGGGACTAGCGGAATAACAGATACGCAGTATTTT.

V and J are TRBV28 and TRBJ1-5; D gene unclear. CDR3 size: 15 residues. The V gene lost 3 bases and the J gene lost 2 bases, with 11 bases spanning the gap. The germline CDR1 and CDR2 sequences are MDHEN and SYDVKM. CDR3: CASSLPPQGNQPQHF. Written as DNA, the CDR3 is TGTGCCAGCAGTTTGCCCCCACAAGGCAATCAGCCCCAGCATTTT.

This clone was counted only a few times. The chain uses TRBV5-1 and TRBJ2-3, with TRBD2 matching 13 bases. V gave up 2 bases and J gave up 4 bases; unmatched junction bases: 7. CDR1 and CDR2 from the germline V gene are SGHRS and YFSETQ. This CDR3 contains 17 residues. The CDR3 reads CASSLTSGGAFADTQYF. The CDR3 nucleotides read TGCGCCAGCAGCTTAACTAGCGGGGGGGCCTTCGCAGATACGCAGTATTTT. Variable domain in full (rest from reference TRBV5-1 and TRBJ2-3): KAGVTQTPRYLIKTRGQQVTLSCSPISGHRSVSWYQQTPGQGLQFLFEYFSETQRNKGNFPGRFSGRQFSNSRSEMNVSTLELGDSALYLCASSLTSGGAFADTQYFGPGTRLTVL.

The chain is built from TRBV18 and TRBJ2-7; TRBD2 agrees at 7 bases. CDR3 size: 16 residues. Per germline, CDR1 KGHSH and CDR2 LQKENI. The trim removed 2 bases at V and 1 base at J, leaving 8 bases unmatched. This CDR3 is CASSPSRGGTSYEQYF. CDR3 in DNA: TGTGCCAGCTCACCAAGCCGCGGGGGAACATCCTACGAGCAGTACTTC.

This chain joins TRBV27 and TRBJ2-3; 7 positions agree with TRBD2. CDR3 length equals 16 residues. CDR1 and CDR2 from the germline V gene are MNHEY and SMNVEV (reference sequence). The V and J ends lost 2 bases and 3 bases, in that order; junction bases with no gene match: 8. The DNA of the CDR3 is TGTGCCAGCAGTTTACGCGGCGGGAGTTCTACAGATACGCAGTATTTT. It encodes CASSLRGGSSTDTQYF.

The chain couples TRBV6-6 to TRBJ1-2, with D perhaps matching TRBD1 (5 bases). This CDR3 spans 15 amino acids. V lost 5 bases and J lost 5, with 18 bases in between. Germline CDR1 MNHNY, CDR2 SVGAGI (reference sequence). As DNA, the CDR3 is TGTGCCAGCAGTCAGGGAAGGGCTTCGGGTTATGGCTACACCTTC. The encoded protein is CASSQGRASGYGYTF.

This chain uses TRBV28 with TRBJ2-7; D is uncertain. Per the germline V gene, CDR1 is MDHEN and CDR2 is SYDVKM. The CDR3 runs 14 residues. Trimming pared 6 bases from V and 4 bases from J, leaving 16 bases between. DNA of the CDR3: TGTGCCAGCAGACTCCAAAACCCCATATACGAGCAGTACTTC. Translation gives CASRLQNPIYEQYF.

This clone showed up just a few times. The CDR3 region is CASSSTGGTAEAFF. CDR3 coding DNA: TGCGCCAGCAGCTCTACAGGGGGAACGGCTGAAGCTTTCTTT. The genes are TRBV5-1 and TRBJ1-1; 8 bases are a match to TRBD1. This CDR3 has 14 residues. Germline lookup yields CDR1 SGHRS and CDR2 YFSETQ. V lost 3 bases, J lost 6 bases, and 7 bases stayed unmatched.

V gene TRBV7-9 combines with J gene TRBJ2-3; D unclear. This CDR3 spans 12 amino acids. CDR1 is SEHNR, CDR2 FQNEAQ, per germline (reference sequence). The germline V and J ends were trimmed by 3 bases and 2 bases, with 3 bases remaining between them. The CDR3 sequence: CASSLYTDTQYF. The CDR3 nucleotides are TGTGCCAGCAGCTTGTACACAGATACGCAGTATTTT.

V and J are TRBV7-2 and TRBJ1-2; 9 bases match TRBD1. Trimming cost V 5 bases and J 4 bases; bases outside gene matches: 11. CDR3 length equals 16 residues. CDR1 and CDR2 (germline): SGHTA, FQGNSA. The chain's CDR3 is CASSPGTGKGGYGYTF. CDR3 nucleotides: TGTGCCAGCAGCCCAGGGACAGGGAAAGGGGGCTATGGCTACACCTTC.

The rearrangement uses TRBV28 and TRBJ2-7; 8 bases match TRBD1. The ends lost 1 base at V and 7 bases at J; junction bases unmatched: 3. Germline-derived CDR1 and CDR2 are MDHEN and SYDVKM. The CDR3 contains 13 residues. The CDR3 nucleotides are TGTGCCAGCAGTTTATCGACAGGGGTGGAGCAGTACTTC. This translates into CASSLSTGVEQYF. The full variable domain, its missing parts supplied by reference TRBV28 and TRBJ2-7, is DVKVTQSSRYLVKRTGEKVFLECVQDMDHENMFWYRQDPGLGLRLIYFSYDVKMKEKGDIPEGYSVSREKKERFSLILESASTNQTSMYLCASSLSTGVEQYFGPGTRLTVT.

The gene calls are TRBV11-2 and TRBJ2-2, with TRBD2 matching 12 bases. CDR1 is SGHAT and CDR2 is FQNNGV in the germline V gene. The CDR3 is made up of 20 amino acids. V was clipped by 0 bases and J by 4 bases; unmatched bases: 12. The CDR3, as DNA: TGTGCCAGCAGCTTAGATCTCACGTCTAGCGGGAGGGCCTTCACCGGGGAGCTGTTTTTT. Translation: CASSLDLTSSGRAFTGELFF.

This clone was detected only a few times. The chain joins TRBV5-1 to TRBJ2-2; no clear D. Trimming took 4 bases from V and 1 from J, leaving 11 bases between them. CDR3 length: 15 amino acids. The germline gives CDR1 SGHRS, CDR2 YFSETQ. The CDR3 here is CASSAVHQNTGELFF. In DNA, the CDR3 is TGCGCCAGCAGCGCGGTCCACCAGAACACCGGGGAGCTGTTTTTT.

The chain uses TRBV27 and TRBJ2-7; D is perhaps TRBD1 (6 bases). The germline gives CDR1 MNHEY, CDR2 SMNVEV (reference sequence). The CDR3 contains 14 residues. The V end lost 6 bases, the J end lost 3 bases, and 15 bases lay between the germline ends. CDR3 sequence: CASSLRGGNYEQYF. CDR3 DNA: TGTGCCAGCAGCCTCCGAGGGGGAAACTACGAGCAGTACTTC.

CDR3 amino acids: CASSPFYEQYF. The CDR3 DNA sequence: TGTGCCAGCAGCCCCTTTTACGAGCAGTACTTC. The rearrangement links TRBV11-2 to TRBJ2-7; D is undetermined. V gave up 5 bases and J gave up 4 bases, with 6 bases separating them. The CDR3 runs 11 residues. The germline gives CDR1 SGHAT, CDR2 FQNNGV.

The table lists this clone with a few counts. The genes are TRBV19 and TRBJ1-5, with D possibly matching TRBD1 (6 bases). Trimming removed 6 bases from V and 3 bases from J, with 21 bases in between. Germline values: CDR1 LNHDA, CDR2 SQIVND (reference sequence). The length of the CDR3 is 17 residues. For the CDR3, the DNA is TGTGCCAGTAGCTGGGACATCAGGACGTGGGTCAATCAGCCCCAGCATTTT. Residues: CASSWDIRTWVNQPQHF.

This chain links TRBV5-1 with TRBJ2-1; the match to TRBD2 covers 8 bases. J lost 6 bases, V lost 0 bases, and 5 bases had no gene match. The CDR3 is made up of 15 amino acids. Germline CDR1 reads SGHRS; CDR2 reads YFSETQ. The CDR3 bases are TGCGCCAGCAGCTTGGAGCTAGCGGGTACCAATGAGCAGTTCTTC. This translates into CASSLELAGTNEQFF.

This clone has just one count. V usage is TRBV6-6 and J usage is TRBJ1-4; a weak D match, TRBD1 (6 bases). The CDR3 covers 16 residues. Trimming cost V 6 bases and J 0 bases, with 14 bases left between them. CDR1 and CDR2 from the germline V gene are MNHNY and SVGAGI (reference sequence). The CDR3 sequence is CASSYRGGATNEKLFF. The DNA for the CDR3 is TGTGCCAGCAGCTATAGGGGGGGTGCAACTAATGAAAAACTGTTTTTT.

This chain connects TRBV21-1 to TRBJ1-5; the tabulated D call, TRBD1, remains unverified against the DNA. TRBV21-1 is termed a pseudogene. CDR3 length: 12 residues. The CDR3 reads CASSEPGFSQHF. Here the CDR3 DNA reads TGTGCCAGCAGCGAACCAGGGTTTTCCCAGCATTTT.

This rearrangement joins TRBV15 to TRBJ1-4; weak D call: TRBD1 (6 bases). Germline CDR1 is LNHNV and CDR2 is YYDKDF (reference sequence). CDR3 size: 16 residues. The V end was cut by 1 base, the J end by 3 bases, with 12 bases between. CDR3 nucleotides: TGTGCCACCAGCAGAGCTACAGGGCTGGCTAATGAAAAACTGTTTTTT. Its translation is CATSRATGLANEKLFF.

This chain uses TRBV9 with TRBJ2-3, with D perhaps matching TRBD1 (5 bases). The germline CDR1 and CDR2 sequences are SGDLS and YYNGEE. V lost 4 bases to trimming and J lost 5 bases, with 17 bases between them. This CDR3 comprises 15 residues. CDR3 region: CASSPGGAGGDTQYF. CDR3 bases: TGTGCCAGCAGCCCCGGTGGGGCAGGCGGAGATACGCAGTATTTT.

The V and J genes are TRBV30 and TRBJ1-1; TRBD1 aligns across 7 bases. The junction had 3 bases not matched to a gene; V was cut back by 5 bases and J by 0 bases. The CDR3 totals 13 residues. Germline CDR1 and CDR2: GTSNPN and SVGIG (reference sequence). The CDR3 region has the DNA TGTGCCTGGCAGGGGGACTTGAACACTGAAGCTTTCTTT. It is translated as CAWQGDLNTEAFF.

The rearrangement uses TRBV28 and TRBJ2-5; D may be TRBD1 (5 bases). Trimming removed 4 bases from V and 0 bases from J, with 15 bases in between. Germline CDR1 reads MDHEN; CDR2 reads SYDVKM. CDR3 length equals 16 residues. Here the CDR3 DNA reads TGTGCCAGCAGTTCCCCCGGACACATGTACCAAGAGACCCAGTACTTC. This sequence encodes CASSSPGHMYQETQYF.

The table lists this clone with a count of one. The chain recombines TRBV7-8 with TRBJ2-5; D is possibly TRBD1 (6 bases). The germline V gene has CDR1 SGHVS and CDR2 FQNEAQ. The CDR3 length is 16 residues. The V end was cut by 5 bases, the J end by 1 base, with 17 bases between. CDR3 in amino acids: CASSPRTARTQETQYF. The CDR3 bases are TGTGCCAGCAGCCCCCGGACAGCAAGAACCCAAGAGACCCAGTACTTC.

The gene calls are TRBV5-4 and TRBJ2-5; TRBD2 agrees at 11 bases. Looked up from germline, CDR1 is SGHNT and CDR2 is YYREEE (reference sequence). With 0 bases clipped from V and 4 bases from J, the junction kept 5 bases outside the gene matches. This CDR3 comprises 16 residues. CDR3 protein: CASSLDSGGVIETQYF. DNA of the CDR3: TGTGCCAGCAGCTTGGATAGCGGGGGGGTTATAGAGACCCAGTACTTC.

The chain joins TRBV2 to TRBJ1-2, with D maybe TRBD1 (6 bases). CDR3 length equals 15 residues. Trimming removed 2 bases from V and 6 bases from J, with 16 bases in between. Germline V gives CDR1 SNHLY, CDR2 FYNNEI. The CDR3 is CASSEREGQGNGYTF. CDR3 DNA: TGTGCCAGCAGTGAAAGGGAGGGGCAGGGGAATGGCTACACCTTC.

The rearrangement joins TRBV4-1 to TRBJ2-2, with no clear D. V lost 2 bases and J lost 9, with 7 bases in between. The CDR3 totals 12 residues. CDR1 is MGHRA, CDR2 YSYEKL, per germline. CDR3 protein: CASSQTGWELFF. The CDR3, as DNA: TGCGCCAGCAGCCAAACGGGTTGGGAGCTGTTTTTT.

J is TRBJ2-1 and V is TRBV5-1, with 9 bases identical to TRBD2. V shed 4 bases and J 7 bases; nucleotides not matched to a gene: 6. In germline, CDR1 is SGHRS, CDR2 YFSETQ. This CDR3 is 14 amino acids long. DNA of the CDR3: TGCGCCAGCAGCCAGGGACTAGCTGTGAATGAGCAGTTCTTC. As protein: CASSQGLAVNEQFF. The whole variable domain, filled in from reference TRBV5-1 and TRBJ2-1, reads KAGVTQTPRYLIKTRGQQVTLSCSPISGHRSVSWYQQTPGQGLQFLFEYFSETQRNKGNFPGRFSGRQFSNSRSEMNVSTLELGDSALYLCASSQGLAVNEQFFGPGTRLTVL.

The CDR3 DNA reads TGTGCCAGTAGACAGGGTGGCACTGAAGCTTTCTTT. Encoded protein: CASRQGGTEAFF. V usage is TRBV19 and J usage is TRBJ1-1; possibly TRBD1 for D (6 bases). Germline V CDR1 and CDR2: LNHDA, SQIVND (reference sequence). The V end was cut by 6 bases, the J end by 4 bases, with 9 bases between. This CDR3 has 12 amino acids.